This TCR beta chain was documented in a study of beta chain features in type 1 diabetes. Germline V lookup: CDR1 MDHEN, CDR2 SYDVKM. J gave up 2 bases and V 6 bases, and 22 bases lay outside the gene matches. The CDR3 covers 20 residues. This clone has just a few counts. cDNA synthesis used the whole RNA isolate, giving expressed TCRB sequences. Method: immunoSEQ multiplex PCR; TCRdb's copy keeps in-frame clones and lacks some. There are about 340,000 clones in the sample; roughly 8% occur only once, and around 0.44% lies in the top ten. The V and J genes are TRBV28 and TRBJ2-5; 9 bases fit TRBD1. The sequence derives from a woman younger than 30 in good health. The source material was central memory CD4+ T cells from blood. The CDR3 sequence is CASRGRIVGQTTGGQETQYF. The CDR3 nucleotides read TGTGCCAGCAGGGGTCGAATTGTGGGTCAAACGACAGGGGGGCAAGAGACCCAGTACTTC.